Below are 2 T cell receptor beta chains sequenced from a single sample in a study of blood T cell repertoires in COVID-19. Produced via immunoSEQ multiplex PCR; TCRdb's table is partial and in-frame only. The table includes more than 70,000 clones, 70% to 90% detected once. Input material: peripheral blood. These receptor sequences come from a man older than 75 with active or convalescent COVID-19.

A single count supports this clone. The rearrangement links TRBV11-1 to TRBJ2-1; D perhaps matches TRBD2 (6 bases). Germline assignment: CDR1 SGHAT and CDR2 FQDESV (reference sequence). CDR3 size: 14 residues. The V and J ends lost 5 bases and 8 bases respectively, with 16 bases between them. CDR3 bases: TGTGCCAGCAGCCCTACCGGGAGAAGGCATGAGCAGTTCTTC. Translation gives CASSPTGRRHEQFF.

The rearrangement links TRBV27 to TRBJ2-7; 9 bases map to TRBD1. The germline CDR1 and CDR2 sequences are MNHEY and SMNVEV (reference sequence). Trimming removed 3 bases from V and 6 bases from J; junction bases left unmatched: 6. The CDR3 extends over 14 amino acids. This CDR3 is CASSFTTGGSEQYF. In DNA form, the CDR3 reads TGTGCCAGCAGTTTTACGACAGGGGGGAGCGAGCAGTACTTC.